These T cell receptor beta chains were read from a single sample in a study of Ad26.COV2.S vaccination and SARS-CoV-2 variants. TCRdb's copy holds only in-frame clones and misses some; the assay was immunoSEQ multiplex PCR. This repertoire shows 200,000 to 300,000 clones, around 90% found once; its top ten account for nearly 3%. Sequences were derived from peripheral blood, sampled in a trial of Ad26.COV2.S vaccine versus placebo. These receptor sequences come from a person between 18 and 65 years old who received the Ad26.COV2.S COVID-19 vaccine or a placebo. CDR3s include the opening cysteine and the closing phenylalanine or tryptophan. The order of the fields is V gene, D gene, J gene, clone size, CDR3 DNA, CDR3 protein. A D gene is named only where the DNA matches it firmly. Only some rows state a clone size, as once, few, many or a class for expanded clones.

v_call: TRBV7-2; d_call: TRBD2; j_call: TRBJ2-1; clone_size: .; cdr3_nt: TGTGCCAGCAGCTTAGGGCTAGCGGGGGGCAGGAATGAGCAGTTCTTC; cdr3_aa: CASSLGLAGGRNEQFF
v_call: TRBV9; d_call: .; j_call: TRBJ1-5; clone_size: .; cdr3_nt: TGTGCCAGCAGCGTTGGGACACTTAATCAGCCCCAGCATTTT; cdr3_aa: CASSVGTLNQPQHF
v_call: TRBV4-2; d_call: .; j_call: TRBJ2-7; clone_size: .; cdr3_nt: TGTGCCAGCAGCCAAGATCCCCCCAGGCGCCGAATCTACGAGCAGTACTTC; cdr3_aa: CASSQDPPRRRIYEQYF
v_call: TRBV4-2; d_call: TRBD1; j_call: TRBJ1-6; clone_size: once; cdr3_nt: TGTGCCAGCAGCCACAATGACAGGGAGAATTCACCCCTCCACTTT; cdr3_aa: CASSHNDRENSPLHF
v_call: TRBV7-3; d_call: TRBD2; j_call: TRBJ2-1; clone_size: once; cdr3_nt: TGTGCCAGCAGCTATGGGACTAGCGTGGTTTATGAGCAGTTCTTC; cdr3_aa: CASSYGTSVVYEQFF
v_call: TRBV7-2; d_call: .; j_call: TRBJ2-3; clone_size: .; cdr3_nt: TGTGCCAGCAGCTTCCGCGGGGGCCCCACAGATACGCAGTATTTT; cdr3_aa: CASSFRGGPTDTQYF
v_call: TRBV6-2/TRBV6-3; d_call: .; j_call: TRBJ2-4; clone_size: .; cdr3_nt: TGTGCCAGCAGTTTCTCGGGCAGGAAAAACATTCAGTACTTC; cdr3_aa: CASSFSGRKNIQYF
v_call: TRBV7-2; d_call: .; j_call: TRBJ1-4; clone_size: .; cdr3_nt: TGTGCCAGCAGCTTTCTCGGGAGTCTTGGTGAAAAACTGTTTTTT; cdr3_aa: CASSFLGSLGEKLFF
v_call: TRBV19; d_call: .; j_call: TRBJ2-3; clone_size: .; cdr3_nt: TGTGCCAGTAGTATAAAAGGGAGTGGCCCTAGCACAGATACGCAGTATTTT; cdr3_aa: CASSIKGSGPSTDTQYF
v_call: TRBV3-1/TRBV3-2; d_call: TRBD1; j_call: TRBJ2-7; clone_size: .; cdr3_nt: TGTGCCAGCAGTCGAGACAGGGTCCACGAGCAGTACTTC; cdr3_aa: CASSRDRVHEQYF
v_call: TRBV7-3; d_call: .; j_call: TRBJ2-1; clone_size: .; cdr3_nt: TGTGCCAGCAGGGCCGGGACCGGTGAGCAGTTCTTC; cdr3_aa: CASRAGTGEQFF
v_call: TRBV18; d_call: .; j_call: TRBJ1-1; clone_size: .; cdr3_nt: TGTGCCAGCTCACCTACAACGGGCAGGGGAAACACTGAAGCTTTCTTT; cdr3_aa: CASSPTTGRGNTEAFF
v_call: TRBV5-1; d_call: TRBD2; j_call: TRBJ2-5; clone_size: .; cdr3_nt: TGCGCCAGCAGCTTGGTGTTGCAGCGGGGTAGCGGGAGAGTTCTTGAGACCCAGTACTTC; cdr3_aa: CASSLVLQRGSGRVLETQYF
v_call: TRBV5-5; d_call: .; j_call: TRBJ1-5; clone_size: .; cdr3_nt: TGTGCCAGCAGCTTGGGTCAGGAAAATCAGCCCCAGCATTTT; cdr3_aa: CASSLGQENQPQHF
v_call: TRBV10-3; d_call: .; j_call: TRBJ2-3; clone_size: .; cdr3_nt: TGTGCCATCAGCACAGGGTTAAGGACAGATACGCAGTATTTT; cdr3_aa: CAISTGLRTDTQYF
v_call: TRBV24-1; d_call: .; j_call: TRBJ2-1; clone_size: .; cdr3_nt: TGTGCCACCAGTGATGACCCGGCGGGAGAGCAGTTCTTC; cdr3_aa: CATSDDPAGEQFF
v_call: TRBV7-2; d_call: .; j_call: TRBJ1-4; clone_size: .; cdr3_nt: TGTGCCAGCTCCCGGGCAGGGTGGAATGAAAAACTGTTTTTT; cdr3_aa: CASSRAGWNEKLFF
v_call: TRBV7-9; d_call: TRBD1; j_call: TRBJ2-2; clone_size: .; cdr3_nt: TGTGCCAGCAGCTTAAGGCCCGACAGGGGTGCCACCGGGGAGCTGTTTTTT; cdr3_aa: CASSLRPDRGATGELFF
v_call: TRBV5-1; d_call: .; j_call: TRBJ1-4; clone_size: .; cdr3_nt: TGCGCCAGCAGCTTGGAGGAAAAACTGTTTTTT; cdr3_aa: CASSLEEKLFF
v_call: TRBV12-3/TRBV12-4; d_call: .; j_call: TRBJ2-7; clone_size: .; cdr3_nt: TGTGCCAGCAGTAACACAGGGATCGAGCAGTACTTC; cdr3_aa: CASSNTGIEQYF
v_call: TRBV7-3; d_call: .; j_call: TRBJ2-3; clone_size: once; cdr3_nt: TGTGCCAGCAGCTTTTTTTCTAGCGGCACAGATACGCAGTATTTT; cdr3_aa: CASSFFSSGTDTQYF
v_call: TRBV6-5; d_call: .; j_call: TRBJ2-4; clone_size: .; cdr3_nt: TGTGCCAGCAGTCCCCCTGATCGGGTCAGTCAGTACTTC; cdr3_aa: CASSPPDRVSQYF
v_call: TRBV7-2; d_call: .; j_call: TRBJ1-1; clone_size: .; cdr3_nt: TGTGCCAGCAGCTTTAACTCGGGGGCTGAAGCTTTCTTT; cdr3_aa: CASSFNSGAEAFF
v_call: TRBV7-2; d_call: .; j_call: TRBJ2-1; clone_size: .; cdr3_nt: TGTGCCAGCAGTGTGATCAGGGGAGGCTACAATGAGCAGTTCTTC; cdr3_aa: CASSVIRGGYNEQFF
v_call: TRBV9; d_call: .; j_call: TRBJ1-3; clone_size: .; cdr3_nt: TGTGCCAGCAGCGTAGTCCCCGGGGGTCCCCCGGGAAACACCATATATTTT; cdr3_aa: CASSVVPGGPPGNTIYF
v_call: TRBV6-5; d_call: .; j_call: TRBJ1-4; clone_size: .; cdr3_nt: TGTGCCAGCAAGCCAAAGGCCCCCTGGGAAAAACTGTTTTTT; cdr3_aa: CASKPKAPWEKLFF
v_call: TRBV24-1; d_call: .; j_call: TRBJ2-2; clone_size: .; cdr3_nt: TGTGCCACCAGTGAATCAGGGTACACCGGGGAGCTGTTTTTT; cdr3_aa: CATSESGYTGELFF
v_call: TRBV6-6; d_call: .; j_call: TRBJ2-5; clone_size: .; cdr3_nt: TGTGCCAGCACCACCCAGGGACGGGACCAAGAGACCCAGTACTTC; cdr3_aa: CASTTQGRDQETQYF
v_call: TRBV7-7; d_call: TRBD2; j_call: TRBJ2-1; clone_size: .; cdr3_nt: TGTGCTAGCAGCTCTCTCGGGGGGAGCGATGAGCAGTTCTTC; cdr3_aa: CASSSLGGSDEQFF
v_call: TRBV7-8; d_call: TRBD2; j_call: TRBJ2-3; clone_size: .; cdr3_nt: TGTGCCAGCAGCCCCCGGACTAGCGGGAGTCTGGATACGCAGTATTTT; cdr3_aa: CASSPRTSGSLDTQYF
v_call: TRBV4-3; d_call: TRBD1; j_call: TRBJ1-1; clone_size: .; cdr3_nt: TGCGCCAGCAGCCAAGCCCATGGGACAGGACACACTGAAGCTTTCTTT; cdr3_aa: CASSQAHGTGHTEAFF
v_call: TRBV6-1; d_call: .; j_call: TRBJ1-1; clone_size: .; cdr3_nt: TGTGCCAGCAGTGAATCTGCTGCCACTGAAGCTTTCTTT; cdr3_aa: CASSESAATEAFF
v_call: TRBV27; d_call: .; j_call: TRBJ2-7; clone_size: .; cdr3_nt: TGTGCCAGCAGTTTAGGCAGGGGGGGCACCTACGAGCAGTACTTC; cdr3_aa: CASSLGRGGTYEQYF
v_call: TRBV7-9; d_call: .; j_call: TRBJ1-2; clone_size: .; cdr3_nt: TGTGCCAGCAGCGGGGGGCTAGGGTATGGCTACACCTTC; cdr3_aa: CASSGGLGYGYTF
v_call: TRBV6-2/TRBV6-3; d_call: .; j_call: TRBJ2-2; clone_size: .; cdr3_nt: TGTGCCAGCAGTTCAGGTCTAGGCCAGGGTCGTGGGACCGGGGAGCTGTTTTTT; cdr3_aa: CASSSGLGQGRGTGELFF
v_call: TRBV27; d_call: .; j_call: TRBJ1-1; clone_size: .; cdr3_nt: TGTGCCAGCAGCCTGAACAGGGCGGGAAACACTGAAGCTTTCTTT; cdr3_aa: CASSLNRAGNTEAFF
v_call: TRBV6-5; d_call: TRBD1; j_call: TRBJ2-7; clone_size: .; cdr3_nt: TGTGCCAGCAGTCTGGGACAGATTGCCTACGAGCAGTACTTC; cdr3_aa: CASSLGQIAYEQYF
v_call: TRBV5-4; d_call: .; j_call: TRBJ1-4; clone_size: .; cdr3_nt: TGTGCCAGCAGCTTGGCCGGGACCCCCAAGGAGGAAAAACTGTTTTTT; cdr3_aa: CASSLAGTPKEEKLFF
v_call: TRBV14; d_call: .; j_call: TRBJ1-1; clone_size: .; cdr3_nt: TGTGCCAGCAGCCAAGACAGGGCATCTATGAACACTGAAGCTTTCTTT; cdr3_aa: CASSQDRASMNTEAFF
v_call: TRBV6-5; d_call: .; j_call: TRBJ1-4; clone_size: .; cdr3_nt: TGTGCCAGCAAACCTGGACAGAATAATGAAAAACTGTTTTTT; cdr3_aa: CASKPGQNNEKLFF
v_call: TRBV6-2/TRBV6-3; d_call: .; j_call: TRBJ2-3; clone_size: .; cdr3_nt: TGTGCCAGCAGTTACTTTGGGGGCCTCCCAGATACGCAGTATTTT; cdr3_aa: CASSYFGGLPDTQYF
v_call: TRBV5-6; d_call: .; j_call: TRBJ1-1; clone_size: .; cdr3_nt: TGTGCCAGCAGCTTAGGGCCCCGGACTACCGGGGCTTTCTTT; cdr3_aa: CASSLGPRTTGAFF
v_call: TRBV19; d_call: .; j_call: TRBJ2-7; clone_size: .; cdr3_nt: TGTGCCAGTAGTATAGAAGCAGGGGACGAGCAGTACTTC; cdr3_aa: CASSIEAGDEQYF
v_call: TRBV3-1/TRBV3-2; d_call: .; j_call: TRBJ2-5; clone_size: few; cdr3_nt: TGTGCCAGCAGCCAAGTTTTAGAGGGAGGCGGGGAGACCCAGTACTTC; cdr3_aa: CASSQVLEGGGETQYF